These 8 T cell receptor beta chains came from one sample sequenced in a study of CD8 T cells in ankylosing spondylitis. TCRdb processed the 5' RACE reads anew with MiXCR; each CDR3 protein has one entry. The data contain around 130,000 distinct CDR3 sequences, about 6.5% of them singletons. Material for sequencing was blood, either unsorted or a sorted T cell fraction (not recorded which). The receptors shown here come from a male donor with ankylosing spondylitis or in good health (not recorded which).

This clonotype was seen more than once but under ten times. The CDR3 DNA reads as TGCGCCAGCAGCTTGGATAGGGGGCATTCACCCCTCCACTTT. It encodes CASSLDRGHSPLHF. This chain uses TRBV5-1 with TRBJ1-6, with 7 bases matching TRBD1. The germline V gene has CDR1 SGHRS and CDR2 YFSETQ. CDR3 size: 14 residues. Trimming removed 0 bases from V and 8 bases from J; junction bases left unmatched: 2.

This clonotype was counted ten times or more. The rearrangement links TRBV20-1 to TRBJ2-1; tentative D call: TRBD2 (6 bases). Germline-derived CDR1 and CDR2 are DFQATT and SNEGSKA (reference sequence). The CDR3 is 16 amino acids. V was clipped by 1 base and J by 1 base, with 14 bases between them. CDR3 in amino acids: CSARVEAGRSYNEQFF. The CDR3 DNA reads TGCAGTGCTAGAGTGGAGGCGGGACGGTCCTACAATGAGCAGTTCTTC.

This clonotype was recorded many times. This sequence joins TRBV28 and TRBJ2-5, with 13 bases aligning to TRBD2. The V and J ends lost 5 bases and 7 bases, in that order; junction bases with no gene match: 7. Germline CDR1 and CDR2: MDHEN and SYDVKM. The CDR3 length is 15 residues. In DNA form, the CDR3 reads TGTGCCAGCAGTCCAGGACTAGCGGGAGTTGGGACCCAGTACTTC. This codes for CASSPGLAGVGTQYF. The full variable domain, completed using reference TRBV28 and TRBJ2-5, is DVKVTQSSRYLVKRTGEKVFLECVQDMDHENMFWYRQDPGLGLRLIYFSYDVKMKEKGDIPEGYSVSREKKERFSLILESASTNQTSMYLCASSPGLAGVGTQYFGPGTRLLVL.

This clonotype has ten or more counts. V usage is TRBV20-1 and J usage is TRBJ2-7, with D uncertain. The CDR3 has 15 amino acids. Germline-derived CDR1 and CDR2 are DFQATT and SNEGSKA (reference sequence). Trimming removed 6 bases at V and 0 bases at J, with 18 bases between. Here the CDR3 DNA reads TGCAGTGCCTATACTCCTGATGCGTCCTCCTACGAGCAGTACTTC. This encodes CSAYTPDASSYEQYF.

The chain uses TRBV7-9 and TRBJ1-1; TRBD1 is a possible D gene (6 bases). V was cut by 5 bases and J by 1 base, with 11 bases left in between. The CDR3 runs to 14 residues. The germline V gene encodes CDR1 SEHNR and CDR2 FQNEAQ (reference sequence). The CDR3 is CASSPTDRNTEAFF. Written as DNA, the CDR3 is TGTGCCAGCAGCCCGACGGACAGGAACACTGAAGCTTTCTTT.

This clonotype was seen repeatedly, ten times or more. This sequence joins TRBV10-3 and TRBJ2-7; TRBD2 matches 8 bases. Germline loops: CDR1 ENHRY, CDR2 SYGVKD. CDR3 size: 15 residues. The V segment lost 2 bases and the J segment 3 bases; nucleotides outside the gene matches: 6. As DNA, the CDR3 is TGTGCCATCAGTGAGGGGCTAGCGGGCATCTACGAGCAGTACTTC. This gives the protein CAISEGLAGIYEQYF.

This clonotype was observed many times. The V call is TRBV24-1, the J call TRBJ2-3; 8 positions agree with TRBD2. V dropped 4 bases and J dropped 2; count of bases not matched to a gene: 7. Germline assignment: CDR1 KGHDR and CDR2 SFDVKD. The CDR3 totals 16 residues. DNA for the CDR3: TGTGCCACCAGTGACAGCGGGGGTGCAACCACAGATACGCAGTATTTT. It encodes CATSDSGGATTDTQYF.

This clonotype was observed at least ten times. In nucleotides, the CDR3 is TGTGCCATCAATGGGAGAACCTCTGGAAACACCATATATTTT. Its protein is CAINGRTSGNTIYF. This chain links TRBV10-3 with TRBJ1-3; D unresolved. V was cut by 7 bases and J by 0 bases, with 10 bases left in between. Germline CDR1 is ENHRY and CDR2 is SYGVKD. CDR3 size: 14 residues.